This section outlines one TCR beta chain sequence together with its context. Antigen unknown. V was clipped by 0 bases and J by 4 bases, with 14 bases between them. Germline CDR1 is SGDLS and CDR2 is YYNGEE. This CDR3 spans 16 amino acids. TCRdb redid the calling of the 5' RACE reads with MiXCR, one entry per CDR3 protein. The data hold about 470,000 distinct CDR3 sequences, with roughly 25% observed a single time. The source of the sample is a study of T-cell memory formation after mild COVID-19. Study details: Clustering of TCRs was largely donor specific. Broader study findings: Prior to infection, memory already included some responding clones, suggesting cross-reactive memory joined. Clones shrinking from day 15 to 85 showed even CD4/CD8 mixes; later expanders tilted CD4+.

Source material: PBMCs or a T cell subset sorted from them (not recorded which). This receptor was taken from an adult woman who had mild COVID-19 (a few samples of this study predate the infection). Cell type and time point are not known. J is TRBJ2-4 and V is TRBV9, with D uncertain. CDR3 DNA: TGTGCCAGCAGCGTAGGTCCCAGAAGCAGAAAAAACATTCAGTACTTC. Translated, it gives CASSVGPRSRKNIQYF.